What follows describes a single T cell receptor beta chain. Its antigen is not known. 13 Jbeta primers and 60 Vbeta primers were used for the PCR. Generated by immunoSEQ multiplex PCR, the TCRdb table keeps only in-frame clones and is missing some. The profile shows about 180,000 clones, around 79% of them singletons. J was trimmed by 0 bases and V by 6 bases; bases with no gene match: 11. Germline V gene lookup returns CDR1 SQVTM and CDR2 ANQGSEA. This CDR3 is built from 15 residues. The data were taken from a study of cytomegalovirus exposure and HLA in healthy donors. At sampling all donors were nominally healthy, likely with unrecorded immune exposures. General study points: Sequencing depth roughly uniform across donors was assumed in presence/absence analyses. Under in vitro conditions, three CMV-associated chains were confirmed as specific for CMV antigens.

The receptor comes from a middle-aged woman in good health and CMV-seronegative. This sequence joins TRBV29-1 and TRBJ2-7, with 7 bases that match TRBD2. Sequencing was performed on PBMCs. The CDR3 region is CSVRLAPPSSYEQYF. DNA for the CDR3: TGCAGCGTCAGACTAGCCCCCCCGAGCTCCTACGAGCAGTACTTC.